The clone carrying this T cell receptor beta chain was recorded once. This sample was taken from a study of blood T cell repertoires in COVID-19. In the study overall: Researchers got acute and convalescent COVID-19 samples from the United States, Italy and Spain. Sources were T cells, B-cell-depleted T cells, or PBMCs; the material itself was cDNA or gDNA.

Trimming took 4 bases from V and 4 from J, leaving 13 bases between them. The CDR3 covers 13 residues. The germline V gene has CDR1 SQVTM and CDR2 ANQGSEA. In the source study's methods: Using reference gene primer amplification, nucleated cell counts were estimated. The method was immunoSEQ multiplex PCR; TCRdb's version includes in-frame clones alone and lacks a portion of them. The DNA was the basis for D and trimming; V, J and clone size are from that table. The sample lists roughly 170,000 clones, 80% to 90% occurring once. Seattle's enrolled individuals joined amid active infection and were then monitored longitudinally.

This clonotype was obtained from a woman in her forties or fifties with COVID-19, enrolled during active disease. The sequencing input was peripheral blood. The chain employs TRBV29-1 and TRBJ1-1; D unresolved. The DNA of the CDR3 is TGCAGCGTTGTGCCGCTCCTAACCACTGAAGCTTTCTTT. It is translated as CSVVPLLTTEAFF. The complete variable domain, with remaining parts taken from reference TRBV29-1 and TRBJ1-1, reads SAVISQKPSRDICQRGTSLTIQCQVDSQVTMMFWYRQQPGQSLTLIATANQGSEATYESGFVIDKFPISRPNLTFSTLTVSNMSPEDSSIYLCSVVPLLTTEAFFGQGTRLTVV.